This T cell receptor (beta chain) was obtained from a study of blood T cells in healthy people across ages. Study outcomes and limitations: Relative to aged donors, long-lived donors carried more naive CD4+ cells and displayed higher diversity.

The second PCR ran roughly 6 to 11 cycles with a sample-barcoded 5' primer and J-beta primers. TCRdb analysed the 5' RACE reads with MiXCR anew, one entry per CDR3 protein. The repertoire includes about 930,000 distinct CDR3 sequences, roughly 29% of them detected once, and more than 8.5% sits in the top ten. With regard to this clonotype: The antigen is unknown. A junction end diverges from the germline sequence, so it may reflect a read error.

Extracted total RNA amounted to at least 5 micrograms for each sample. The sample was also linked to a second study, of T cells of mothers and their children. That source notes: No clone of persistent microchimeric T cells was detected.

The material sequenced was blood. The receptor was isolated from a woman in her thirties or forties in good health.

CDR3 DNA sequence: TGTGCCAGCAGTTTAGCGGGGAGCTCCTACGATGAGCAGTTCTTC. It codes for CASSLAGSSYDEQFF. V is TRBV12-3 or TRBV12-4 and J is TRBJ2-1; tentative D call: TRBD2 (5 bases). The CDR3 is 15 residues long.